These 30 T cell receptor beta chains originate from one sample sequenced in a study of blood T cell repertoires in COVID-19. The assay was immunoSEQ multiplex PCR, and TCRdb's table has in-frame clones only and misses some. Here the sample spans fewer than 200,000 clones, around 86% being singletons. Sequencing was performed on peripheral blood. The receptor set was obtained from a man aged 40-49 years with active or convalescent COVID-19.

This clone was recorded once. This chain joins TRBV28 and TRBJ2-7, with 8 bases aligning to TRBD2. V trimming: 3 bases; J trimming: 7 bases; junction bases outside the gene matches: 14. The V gene's germline CDR1 is MDHEN and CDR2 SYDVKM. The CDR3 sequence is 16 residues long. The CDR3 coding sequence is TGTGCCAGCAGTTTGGTGCGGGGGGCCCAGGATAAGGAGCAGTACTTC. Its protein is CASSLVRGAQDKEQYF.

The chain employs TRBV29-1 and TRBJ1-2; a weak D match, TRBD1 (5 bases). The CDR3 is 12 amino acids. V lost 7 bases, J lost 1 base, and 10 bases lay in between. Germline V lookup: CDR1 SQVTM, CDR2 ANQGSEA. The CDR3 here is CSAQRGNYGYTF. The CDR3 nucleotides read TGCAGCGCTCAAAGGGGTAACTATGGCTACACCTTC.

The gene calls are TRBV4-3 and TRBJ1-6; D gene unclear. Germline V CDR1 and CDR2: LGHNA, YSLEER. V lost 1 base to trimming and J lost 4 bases, with 11 bases between them. CDR3 length equals 16 residues. The chain's CDR3 is CASSQVFAGYNSPLHF. The CDR3 region has the DNA TGCGCCAGCAGCCAAGTCTTCGCGGGTTATAATTCACCCCTCCACTTT.

The chain joins TRBV6-1 to TRBJ1-6; no reliable D call. Per the germline V gene, CDR1 is MNHNS and CDR2 is SASEGT. The CDR3 extends over 11 amino acids. Trimming left V 1 base short and J 13 bases short, with 5 bases between. The CDR3 nucleotides read TGTGCCAGCAGTGAAGAACGGCCCCTCCACTTT. Its translation: CASSEERPLHF.

The rearrangement uses TRBV5-4 and TRBJ2-7, with TRBD1 matching over 9 bases. V shed 5 bases, J shed 5 bases, and the junction held 8 bases outside the gene matches. The germline V gene encodes CDR1 SGHNT and CDR2 YYREEE (reference sequence). The CDR3 loop spans 14 amino acids. The CDR3: CASRRTGAVDEQYF. In DNA, the CDR3 is TGTGCCAGCAGGCGGACAGGGGCGGTCGACGAGCAGTACTTC.

The chain carries TRBV20-1 and TRBJ2-3; the D gene is possibly TRBD1 (5 bases). The CDR3 sequence is 11 residues long. The V gene lost 5 bases and the J gene lost 14 bases, with 17 bases spanning the gap. Looked up from germline, CDR1 is DFQATT and CDR2 is SNEGSKA (reference sequence). As DNA, the CDR3 is TGCAGTGCTTTGTTCAGGGAAATCCCGTATTTT. As protein: CSALFREIPYF.

The gene calls are TRBV5-1 and TRBJ2-7; D is ambiguous. In germline, CDR1 is SGHRS, CDR2 YFSETQ. CDR3 length equals 14 residues. The V end was cut by 1 base, the J end by 6 bases, with 14 bases between. The CDR3 region is CASSLPVEMSEQYF. For the CDR3, the DNA is TGCGCCAGCAGCTTGCCAGTGGAGATGAGCGAGCAGTACTTC.

This clone was observed a single time. The chain uses TRBV5-6 and TRBJ2-3; 9 nucleotides agree with TRBD1. Trimming cost V 2 bases and J 0 bases; bases outside gene matches: 7. Germline V gives CDR1 SGHDT, CDR2 YYEEEE. CDR3 length: 17 residues. The CDR3 DNA follows: TGTGCCAGCAGCTTAATCCACAGGGGGCCGAGCACAGATACGCAGTATTTT. As protein: CASSLIHRGPSTDTQYF.

This chain links TRBV29-1 with TRBJ2-7; TRBD2 matches at 11 bases. Germline V gene sequence: CDR1 SQVTM, CDR2 ANQGSEA. V trimming: 4 bases; J trimming: 6 bases; junction bases outside the gene matches: 5. The CDR3 is made up of 13 amino acids. The CDR3 nucleotides are TGCAGCGTTGTGACTAGCGGGGTTGGCGAGCAGTACTTC. This translates into CSVVTSGVGEQYF.

This sequence joins TRBV30 and TRBJ2-5; 12 positions match TRBD1. The CDR3 is 14 residues long. Germline values: CDR1 GTSNPN, CDR2 SVGIG (reference sequence). The trim removed 5 bases at V and 4 bases at J, leaving 5 bases unmatched. The CDR3 DNA sequence: TGTGCCTGGGGGGGACAGGGGGCCCGAGAGACCCAGTACTTC. This sequence encodes CAWGGQGARETQYF.

This chain uses TRBV7-9 with TRBJ1-2; D remains ambiguous. Trimming stripped 2 bases from V and 6 bases from J, with 16 bases between. From germline, CDR1 is SEHNR and CDR2 FQNEAQ (reference sequence). The CDR3 loop spans 15 amino acids. The CDR3 reads CASSLSNSYRDGYTF. CDR3 bases: TGTGCCAGCAGCTTATCGAACTCATACCGGGATGGCTACACCTTC.

This chain uses TRBV4-1 with TRBJ2-3; TRBD2 might be the D (5 bases). Germline V gene lookup returns CDR1 MGHRA and CDR2 YSYEKL. V dropped 4 bases and J dropped 2 bases, with 13 bases sitting between them. The CDR3 loop spans 15 amino acids. CDR3: CASSPRERNTDTQYF. CDR3 in DNA: TGCGCCAGCAGCCCCCGTGAGCGGAACACAGATACGCAGTATTTT.

This chain uses TRBV30 with TRBJ2-7; the match to TRBD1 covers 8 bases. With 3 bases clipped from V and 4 bases from J, the junction kept 8 bases outside the gene matches. Germline lookup yields CDR1 GTSNPN and CDR2 SVGIG (reference sequence). The CDR3 has 14 residues. CDR3 sequence: CAWSLDREAYEQYF. The CDR3 nucleotides read TGTGCCTGGAGCTTGGACAGGGAGGCGTACGAGCAGTACTTC.

This clone was recorded only once. This chain links TRBV29-1 with TRBJ1-5; no clear D gene. The CDR3 has 13 amino acids. V was trimmed by 8 bases and J by 2 bases, leaving 13 bases between them. Germline-derived CDR1 and CDR2 are SQVTM and ANQGSEA. This CDR3 is CSTKMGGNQPQHF. The CDR3 DNA sequence: TGCAGCACCAAGATGGGCGGCAATCAGCCCCAGCATTTT.

The rearrangement joins TRBV11-1 to TRBJ1-2, with D possibly matching TRBD1 (6 bases). The germline V gene encodes CDR1 SGHAT and CDR2 FQDESV (reference sequence). The CDR3 is made up of 13 amino acids. Trimming removed 6 bases at V and 8 bases at J, with 16 bases between. The CDR3 spells CASSVQQGSGYTF. The CDR3 nucleotides are TGTGCCAGCAGTGTGCAACAGGGAAGCGGCTACACCTTC.

This clone appeared a few times. The chain carries TRBV5-6 and TRBJ1-2; TRBD1 matches at 9 bases. Germline V gene lookup returns CDR1 SGHDT and CDR2 YYEEEE. The CDR3 consists of 14 residues. J lost 4 bases, V lost 4 bases, and 5 bases had no gene match. The CDR3 protein is CASSLRDRAYGYTF. The CDR3 coding sequence is TGTGCCAGCAGCCTACGGGACAGGGCCTATGGCTACACCTTC.

The rearrangement joins TRBV7-3 to TRBJ2-1; 14 bases align to TRBD2. Germline values: CDR1 SGHTA, CDR2 FQGTGA. After removal of 1 base from V and 5 bases from J, the junction contained 4 bases not matched to a gene. This CDR3 contains 17 residues. DNA of the CDR3: TGTGCCAGCAGCTTAATGACTAGCGGGGGGGCTCACAATGAGCAGTTCTTC. Its protein product is CASSLMTSGGAHNEQFF.

This sequence joins TRBV28 and TRBJ2-3; 8 nucleotides match TRBD2. V trimming: 7 bases; J trimming: 4 bases; junction bases outside the gene matches: 7. Germline V CDR1 and CDR2: MDHEN, SYDVKM. The CDR3 length is 14 residues. CDR3 residues: CASTIPGLADTQYF. The CDR3 DNA is TGTGCCAGCACCATCCCGGGACTAGCAGATACGCAGTATTTT.

This clone was counted a single time. The gene calls are TRBV9 and TRBJ1-5; TRBD1 matches 8 bases. The CDR3 is made up of 14 amino acids. Germline values: CDR1 SGDLS, CDR2 YYNGEE. Trimming removed 3 bases from V and 3 bases from J; junction bases left unmatched: 2. The DNA of the CDR3 is TGTGCCAGCAGCGCGGACAGGGTCAATCAGCCCCAGCATTTT. This codes for CASSADRVNQPQHF. Supplemented by reference TRBV9 and TRBJ1-5, the full variable domain reads DSGVTQTPKHLITATGQRVTLRCSPRSGDLSVYWYQQSLDQGLQFLIQYYNGEERAKGNILERFSAQQFPDLHSELNLSSLELGDSALYFCASSADRVNQPQHFGDGTRLSIL.

V usage is TRBV3-1 (or the pseudogene TRBV3-2) and J usage is TRBJ2-7; D is possibly TRBD1 (6 bases). V was cut by 0 bases and J by 4 bases, with 7 bases left in between. This CDR3 region has 13 residues. Germline V CDR1 and CDR2: LGHDT, YNNKEL (reference sequence). CDR3 region: CASSQDRGYEQYF. CDR3 bases: TGTGCCAGCAGCCAAGATAGGGGGTACGAGCAGTACTTC.

The V and J genes are TRBV28 and TRBJ1-6; D is unresolved. The CDR3 runs 17 residues. Germline lookup yields CDR1 MDHEN and CDR2 SYDVKM. Trimming removed 4 bases from V and 6 bases from J, with 19 bases in between. The CDR3 loop is CASSSPTSGISNSPLHF. The CDR3 region has the DNA TGTGCCAGCAGTTCCCCCACGTCGGGGATCAGTAATTCACCCCTCCACTTT.

This clone was detected once. The gene calls are TRBV19 and TRBJ2-2; no reliable D call. The CDR3 is made up of 12 amino acids. The germline V and J ends were trimmed by 7 bases and 2 bases, with 5 bases remaining between them. CDR1 is LNHDA and CDR2 is SQIVND in the germline V gene (reference sequence). CDR3 sequence: CASISNTGELFF. CDR3 sequence (DNA): TGTGCCAGTATCTCCAACACCGGGGAGCTGTTTTTT.

This chain links TRBV11-3 with TRBJ2-4, with D possibly matching TRBD1 (5 bases). Trimming removed 5 bases at V and 1 base at J, with 15 bases between. The CDR3 consists of 16 residues. Germline V gene sequence: CDR1 SGHNT, CDR2 YENEEA. This chain's CDR3 is CASSETGFWAKNIQYF. The DNA of the CDR3 is TGTGCCAGCAGCGAAACAGGTTTTTGGGCCAAAAACATTCAGTACTTC.

This clone has a handful of counts. The rearrangement links TRBV28 to TRBJ2-7; 9 bases are a match to TRBD1. Germline CDR1 and CDR2: MDHEN and SYDVKM. V gave up 6 bases and J gave up 2 bases; unmatched junction bases: 8. This CDR3 has 15 amino acids. The CDR3, as DNA: TGTGCCAGCAGCCGGGGAGGGACAGGGACCTACGAGCAGTACTTC. It yields the protein CASSRGGTGTYEQYF.

The table lists this clone with a count of one. The chain links TRBV6-1 to TRBJ1-5; D remains unclear. The germline V gene encodes CDR1 MNHNS and CDR2 SASEGT. The CDR3 sequence is 15 residues long. Deletions cut 1 base from V and 9 bases from J, with 16 bases between. CDR3 in DNA: TGTGCCAGCAGTGAAGAGGAAGTTCCTCCGGGGCCCCAGCATTTT. Residues: CASSEEEVPPGPQHF.

This sequence joins TRBV5-1 and TRBJ1-2; 12 bases fit TRBD1. The CDR3 contains 15 residues. V gave up 4 bases and J gave up 8 bases; unmatched junction bases: 9. CDR1 is SGHRS, CDR2 YFSETQ, per germline. CDR3 nucleotide sequence: TGCGCCAGCAGCCCCGAGGGACAGGGGGCTCAAGGCTACACCTTC. Translating gives CASSPEGQGAQGYTF.

The chain joins TRBV5-1 to TRBJ1-1, with 11 bases fitting TRBD1. From germline, CDR1 is SGHRS and CDR2 YFSETQ. The ends lost 2 bases at V and 1 base at J; junction bases unmatched: 4. The CDR3 loop spans 16 amino acids. The CDR3 nucleotides are TGCGCCAGCAGCTTCGGGACAGGGGGGCGGAACACTGAAGCTTTCTTT. Protein: CASSFGTGGRNTEAFF. The whole variable domain, remainder taken from reference TRBV5-1 and TRBJ1-1, is KAGVTQTPRYLIKTRGQQVTLSCSPISGHRSVSWYQQTPGQGLQFLFEYFSETQRNKGNFPGRFSGRQFSNSRSEMNVSTLELGDSALYLCASSFGTGGRNTEAFFGQGTRLTVV.

This clone occurred a few times. The V gene is TRBV4-1, the J gene TRBJ1-2, with D perhaps TRBD1 (5 bases). V dropped 4 bases and J dropped 4 bases, with 10 bases sitting between them. From germline, CDR1 is MGHRA and CDR2 YSYEKL. This CDR3 is 13 amino acids long. CDR3 nucleotides: TGCGCCAGCAGCCCCGGCGGGGGCTATGGCTACACCTTC. As protein: CASSPGGGYGYTF.

The rearrangement joins TRBV7-2 to TRBJ1-1; D possibly corresponds to TRBD1 (6 bases). Germline values: CDR1 SGHTA, CDR2 FQGNSA. The CDR3 contains 16 residues. Trimming pared 3 bases from V and 6 bases from J, leaving 20 bases between. The CDR3 protein is CASSFAPIGGLAEAFF. The CDR3 DNA reads as TGTGCCAGCAGCTTTGCCCCTATAGGGGGATTAGCTGAAGCTTTCTTT.

In the case of this clone: The same CDR3 is also encoded by other DNA sequences in this sample. The rearrangement joins TRBV5-4 to TRBJ1-4, with 9 bases that match TRBD1. From germline, CDR1 is SGHNT and CDR2 YYREEE (reference sequence). CDR3 length: 14 amino acids. V lost 4 bases, J lost 5 bases, and 3 bases stayed unmatched. DNA of the CDR3: TGTGCCAGCAGCCCGGACAGGGGAAATGAAAAACTGTTTTTT. Protein product: CASSPDRGNEKLFF.